This TCR beta chain stems from a study of CD8+ T cells in alopecia areata. Study as a whole: Treated patients were given oral tofacitinib, which was dosed at 5 to 10 mg twice daily.

This clone was observed a few times. The sequencing template was cDNA reverse transcribed from extracted RNA. The data were produced by immunoSEQ multiplex PCR, yet TCRdb's version contains in-frame clones alone and is incomplete. The sample gives some 240,000 clones, 50% to 60% of which show up once; less than 0.6% is in the top ten. V was shortened by 0 bases and J by 0 bases, with 6 bases between the two germline ends. The CDR3 runs to 14 residues. The germline gives CDR1 KGHSH, CDR2 LQKENI. Collection of lesional scalp punch biopsies and peripheral blood was performed in alopecia areata patients. It was from PBMCs that CD4+ and CD8+ T cells were sorted.

The rearrangement links TRBV18 to TRBJ2-7; the D is unclear. Specimen: CD4+ T cells sorted from blood, collected at week 0. The origin of this receptor is a human donor with alopecia areata. CDR3 DNA: TGTGCCAGCTCACCACCGTACAGCTCCTACGAGCAGTACTTC. Protein: CASSPPYSSYEQYF.